This T cell receptor (beta chain) came from a study of cytomegalovirus exposure and HLA in healthy donors. General study points: Clonal expansion was found to be greater in HLA-associated TCR beta chains than in equally common others in a later analysis. HLA restriction was apparent for most CMV-associated TCR beta chains in a later analysis. As immune exposure information, only CMV serostatus was available. 150 or so TCR beta chains were listed as cytomegalovirus-associated.

Both 60 Vbeta primers and 13 Jbeta primers went into the PCR. TCRdb's copy holds only in-frame clones and misses some; the assay was immunoSEQ multiplex PCR. The profile shows approximately 140,000 clones, 50% to 75% of them singletons. For this clone: Its antigen is undetermined.

The V gene lost 3 bases and the J gene lost 2 bases, with 17 bases spanning the gap. Germline-derived CDR1 and CDR2 are MNHNS and SASEGT. This CDR3 has 17 residues. The sample comprised PBMCs. This chain links TRBV6-1 with TRBJ2-1; TRBD1 might be the D (5 bases). The receptor was isolated from a woman in her fifties or sixties in good health and CMV-seropositive. CDR3 sequence (DNA): TGTGCCAGCAGTGACCGGACAAATCGTGGCACCTACAATGAGCAGTTCTTC. Translating gives CASSDRTNRGTYNEQFF.